This TCR beta chain was profiled in a study of blood T cell repertoires in COVID-19. Looking at the study overall: Nucleic acid was either cDNA or gDNA, and it came from T cells, B-cell-depleted T cells, or PBMCs.

The CDR3 extends over 11 amino acids. Germline values: CDR1 ENHRY, CDR2 SYGVKD. Trimming removed 6 bases from V and 4 bases from J, with 7 bases in between. Generated by immunoSEQ multiplex PCR, the TCRdb table keeps only in-frame clones and is missing some. The repertoire has roughly 380,000 clones, about 91% of them found once; the top ten carry around 1.5%. Patients from Seattle were sampled longitudinally, starting during active infection. The chain is built from TRBV10-3 and TRBJ2-7; D possibly corresponds to TRBD2 (5 bases). The TCR sequence derives from a middle-aged woman with COVID-19, enrolled during active disease. Sequenced: peripheral blood. In nucleotides, the CDR3 is TGTGCCATCAGGAGGGAATACGAGCAGTACTTC. Protein product: CAIRREYEQYF.